A selection of T cell receptor beta chains follows, all from one sample in a study of blood T cells in healthy people across ages. TCRdb independently ran MiXCR on the 5' RACE reads; one entry per CDR3 protein. The repertoire holds around 1,500,000 distinct CDR3 sequences, with 35% to 45% as singletons. The sample comprised blood. These receptors were taken from a woman aged 18-29 years in good health. Both conserved end residues are part of each CDR3. A D gene is named only where the DNA matches it firmly. Only part of the rows carry a size: once, few, many, or a class if the clone is expanded.

J	size	D	V	CDR3	DNA
TRBJ1-2	few	TRBD1	TRBV5-1	CASSWTGPTNGYTF	TGCGCCAGCAGCTGGACAGGGCCGACCAATGGCTACACCTTC
TRBJ2-4	NA	NA	TRBV20-1	CSATDSKNIQYF	TGCAGTGCTACGGACAGCAAAAACATTCAGTACTTC
TRBJ1-5	NA	NA	TRBV24-1	CATSDPQGKAQHF	TGTGCCACCAGTGACCCACAGGGTAAGGCCCAGCATTTT
TRBJ1-2	NA	TRBD1	TRBV27	CASSPGGGLGYTF	TGTGCCAGCAGCCCAGGGGGCGGGTTGGGCTACACCTTC
TRBJ1-6	NA	NA	TRBV7-8	CASSLAQQPLHF	TGTGCCAGCAGCTTGGCGCAGCAACCCCTCCACTTT
TRBJ2-7	NA	NA	TRBV6-1	CATDQRSIHYEQYF	TGTGCCACCGACCAACGGTCCATTCACTACGAGCAGTACTTC
TRBJ2-7	NA	NA	TRBV20-1	CSARDLVGYEQYF	TGCAGTGCTAGAGATTTGGTTGGCTACGAGCAGTACTTC
TRBJ2-1	NA	NA	TRBV5-5	CASSLAAGTTSNEQFF	TGTGCCAGCAGCTTGGCGGCGGGAACCACTTCCAATGAGCAGTTCTTC
TRBJ2-7	NA	TRBD1	TRBV5-6	CASSPDRVPEQYF	TGTGCCAGCAGCCCGGACAGGGTCCCCGAGCAGTACTTC
TRBJ2-1	NA	TRBD2	TRBV3-1	CASSPDGLVLGNEQFF	TGTGCCAGCAGCCCAGACGGACTAGTACTGGGCAATGAGCAGTTCTTC
TRBJ2-1	few	TRBD2	TRBV14	CASSPLSGGADEQFF	TGTGCCAGCAGCCCTCTTAGCGGGGGGGCTGATGAGCAGTTCTTC
TRBJ2-7	NA	TRBD1	TRBV11-2	CASSDWTGGIEEQYF	TGTGCCAGCAGCGACTGGACAGGGGGCATTGAAGAGCAGTACTTC
TRBJ2-7	NA	TRBD2	TRBV6-5	CASSYLKASGGHEQYF	TGTGCCAGCAGTTACTTGAAGGCTAGCGGGGGACACGAGCAGTACTTC
TRBJ1-3	NA	NA	TRBV7-9	CASSFLGGVGGNTIYF	TGTGCCAGCAGCTTCTTAGGGGGAGTCGGGGGAAACACCATATATTTT
TRBJ2-7	few	NA	TRBV5-4	CASSLLTRGSYEQYF	TGTGCCAGCAGCTTGTTGACCCGAGGCTCCTACGAGCAGTACTTC
TRBJ2-7	NA	TRBD1	TRBV28	CASSGQGRDMGSYEQYF	TGTGCCAGCAGTGGACAGGGGAGGGACATGGGCTCCTACGAGCAGTACTTC
TRBJ2-3	NA	TRBD2	TRBV7-7	CASSSGVAGSWDTQYF	TGTGCTAGCAGCAGCGGAGTAGCGGGGTCGTGGGATACGCAGTATTTT
TRBJ2-6	few	NA	TRBV5-1	CASSVQLSGANVLTF	TGCGCCAGCAGCGTACAGCTCTCTGGGGCCAACGTCCTGACTTTC
TRBJ2-7	NA	TRBD2	TRBV20-1	CSARDRGLAVSHEQYF	TGTAGTGCTAGAGACCGGGGACTAGCGGTTTCCCACGAGCAGTACTTC
TRBJ2-7	few	TRBD2	TRBV7-6	CASSSGLAGNIKYEQYF	TGTGCCAGCAGCTCTGGACTAGCGGGAAACATAAAGTACGAGCAGTACTTC
TRBJ2-3	NA	NA	TRBV18	CASSPRGSRTDTQYF	TGTGCCAGCTCACCACGTGGCTCTCGCACAGATACGCAGTATTTT
TRBJ1-1	few	TRBD1	TRBV10-3	CAKDRGLIFDTEAFF	TGTGCCAAGGACAGGGGGCTTATCTTCGACACTGAAGCTTTCTTT
TRBJ2-1	NA	NA	TRBV7-2	CASSLLGISYNEQFF	TGTGCCAGCAGCTTACTAGGAATATCCTACAATGAGCAGTTCTTC
TRBJ2-3	few	NA	TRBV29-1	CSVEDTPKRGRSSTDTQYF	TGCAGCGTTGAAGACACGCCAAAGAGGGGGAGATCTAGCACAGATACGCAGTATTTT
TRBJ1-2	NA	NA	TRBV2	CASRTDSFNYGYTF	TGTGCCAGCAGGACAGACTCCTTTAACTATGGCTACACCTTC
TRBJ2-5	NA	TRBD1	TRBV12-3/TRBV12-4	CASSLAGQVQETQYF	TGTGCCAGCAGTTTAGCGGGACAGGTCCAAGAGACCCAGTACTTC
TRBJ1-2	many	TRBD1	TRBV29-1	CSVDPTGDYGYTF	TGCAGCGTTGACCCGACAGGGGACTATGGCTACACCTTC
TRBJ1-2	NA	NA	TRBV7-8	CASSSSGDGSYGYTF	TGTGCCAGCAGCTCGAGTGGGGATGGTAGCTATGGCTACACCTTC
TRBJ2-5	NA	NA	TRBV7-6	CASSLVANQETQYF	TGTGCCAGCAGCTTAGTGGCAAACCAAGAGACCCAGTACTTC
TRBJ2-2	NA	TRBD2	TRBV6-1	CASSGPKRLAGLSANTGELFF	TGTGCCAGCAGTGGGCCTAAGAGACTAGCGGGACTTAGTGCGAACACCGGGGAGCTGTTTTTT
TRBJ2-3	NA	NA	TRBV2	CASRPTGLVDTQYF	TGTGCCAGCAGGCCTACAGGGTTGGTGGATACGCAGTATTTT
TRBJ2-7	NA	TRBD2	TRBV4-2	CASSQDAGGSYEQYF	TGTGCCAGCAGCCAAGACGCGGGAGGGTCCTACGAGCAGTACTTC
TRBJ2-7	few	NA	TRBV5-5	CASSLMLAIPYEQYF	TGTGCCAGCAGCTTGATGCTAGCGATTCCCTACGAGCAGTACTTC
TRBJ1-2	NA	TRBD1	TRBV12-3/TRBV12-4	CASSFLDRGGYTF	TGTGCCAGCAGTTTTTTAGACAGGGGCGGCTACACCTTC
TRBJ2-7	NA	TRBD1	TRBV15	CATSRDQGTGSYEQYF	TGTGCCACCAGCAGAGATCAAGGGACAGGGTCCTACGAGCAGTACTTC
TRBJ2-5	NA	NA	TRBV20-1	CSATIGRAGLGGETQYF	TGCAGTGCTACCATAGGAAGAGCTGGACTGGGAGGAGAGACCCAGTACTTC
TRBJ1-1	NA	NA	TRBV21-1	CASSKSGGGQNTEAFF	TGTGCCAGCAGCAAATCGGGTGGGGGTCAGAACACTGAAGCTTTCTTT
TRBJ2-3	once	TRBD2	TRBV20-1	CSATLSSGGLNTQYF	TGCAGTGCTACCCTCTCTAGCGGGGGGTTGAATACGCAGTATTTT
TRBJ1-1	NA	NA	TRBV7-2	CASSLHRGGNTEAFF	TGTGCCAGCAGTCTCCACCGGGGGGGGAACACTGAAGCTTTCTTT
TRBJ1-2	few	NA	TRBV3-1	CASSQSEGTLGYTF	TGTGCCAGCAGCCAAAGCGAAGGGACTCTTGGCTACACCTTC
TRBJ2-1	once	TRBD2	TRBV29-1	CSVGGLASRTYNEQFF	TGCAGCGTGGGGGGACTAGCGTCGCGTACCTACAATGAGCAGTTCTTC
TRBJ2-7	NA	TRBD2	TRBV6-6	CVSSRPTSDYEQYF	TGTGTCAGCAGTCGCCCGACTAGCGACTACGAGCAGTACTTC